Presented here are 21 T cell receptor beta chains from one specimen sequenced in a study of post-analysis software for immune sequencing data. Study-level findings and limits: Patients carried 4 or 5 TRBV segments more frequently than controls did, and TRBV5-6, TRBV5-1 and TRBV20-1 were among them.

Their antigen targets remain unknown. Unique molecular identifiers featured in each of the TCR beta cDNA libraries. Each CDR3 protein is one row after TCRdb ran MiXCR on the PCR reads. This sample has hundreds of thousands of distinct CDR3 sequences, with about 32% found just once. The sample consisted of blood. These receptors originate from a girl between 5 and 17 years old with multiple sclerosis.

This clonotype has only a few counts. The rearrangement joins TRBV5-1 to TRBJ2-1; the match to TRBD2 covers 9 bases. The CDR3 length is 15 residues. Trimming cost V 0 bases and J 6 bases; bases outside gene matches: 4. Per the germline V gene, CDR1 is SGHRS and CDR2 is YFSETQ. CDR3 sequence (DNA): TGCGCCAGCAGCTTGGGCGGGGGGGCCCCCAATGAGCAGTTCTTC. Its translation is CASSLGGGAPNEQFF.

The chain joins TRBV5-1 to TRBJ1-1; perhaps TRBD1 as D (6 bases). This CDR3 contains 13 residues. Germline lookup yields CDR1 SGHRS and CDR2 YFSETQ. V gave up 4 bases and J gave up 8 bases, with 15 bases separating them. In DNA form, the CDR3 reads TGCGCCAGCAGCCAGGCAGGGGCCGGAGAAGCTTTCTTT. The encoded protein is CASSQAGAGEAFF.

This clonotype has just one count. The chain combines TRBV11-1 with TRBJ2-1, with D perhaps matching TRBD1 (6 bases). CDR3 size: 15 residues. V lost 3 bases, J lost 4 bases, and 13 bases lay in between. Germline V gene lookup returns CDR1 SGHAT and CDR2 FQDESV (reference sequence). CDR3 sequence: CASSFVIQGYNEQFF. The CDR3 DNA sequence: TGTGCCAGCAGCTTTGTGATACAGGGATACAATGAGCAGTTCTTC.

This sequence joins TRBV12-3 or TRBV12-4 and TRBJ1-2; the match to TRBD1 covers 9 bases. CDR3 length: 15 amino acids. V lost 5 bases and J lost 6; bases outside the gene matches: 10. For the CDR3, the DNA is TGTGCCAGCAGTCCGGTGGGACAGGGTCATCATGGCTACACCTTC. Residues: CASSPVGQGHHGYTF.

For this clonotype: A much more abundant neighbour one base away suggests this may be a read error. CDR3 sequence (DNA): TGTGCCAGCAGCCAAGGAAACTCTGGCTACACCTTC. Amino acid sequence: CASSQGNSGYTF. This chain connects TRBV4-2 to TRBJ1-2; no definite D call. The germline V gene encodes CDR1 LGHNA and CDR2 YNFKEQ. The CDR3 runs to 12 residues.

This chain links TRBV20-1 with TRBJ2-2; D not resolved. The CDR3 runs to 14 residues. The germline V gene encodes CDR1 DFQATT and CDR2 SNEGSKA (reference sequence). The V end lost 6 bases, the J end lost 3 bases, and 14 bases lay between the germline ends. CDR3 in amino acids: CSAPPPRDTGELFF. The CDR3 DNA reads TGCAGTGCCCCCCCACCCAGAGACACCGGGGAGCTGTTTTTT.

The table lists this clonotype with a few counts. The CDR3 region has the DNA TGCGCCAGCAGCCAAGGACTAGCTACTTCTTACGAGCAGTACTTC. It codes for CASSQGLATSYEQYF. This chain uses TRBV4-3 with TRBJ2-5; TRBD2 matches 7 bases. The last part of the DNA fits TRBJ2-7 better; the J call may be wrong. The CDR3 totals 15 residues. Germline V gives CDR1 LGHNA, CDR2 YSLEER.

Note on this clonotype: It may be a read error: a sequence one base away is much more abundant. V usage is TRBV29-1 and J usage is TRBJ2-3; TRBD1 agrees at 9 bases. Trimming took 7 bases from V and 6 from J; bases not matched to a gene: 14. This CDR3 spans 15 amino acids. Germline V CDR1 and CDR2: SQVTM, ANQGSEA. The CDR3 region has the DNA TGCAGCGCGAACCGGGACAGGGAGCCAGTCGATACGCAGTATTTT. This translates into CSANRDREPVDTQYF.

This clonotype was recorded at least ten times. The chain employs TRBV10-3 and TRBJ2-5, with a tentative D call TRBD2 (7 bases). The CDR3 sequence is 15 residues long. V lost 4 bases, J lost 2 bases, and 14 bases lay in between. Germline CDR1 ENHRY, CDR2 SYGVKD. The CDR3 here is CAISGQAGTQETQYF. CDR3 DNA sequence: TGTGCCATCAGTGGCCAAGCGGGGACACAAGAGACCCAGTACTTC.

The sample holds one count of this clonotype. V gene TRBV7-9 combines with J gene TRBJ2-5; possibly TRBD1 for D (5 bases). V gave up 4 bases and J gave up 0 bases, with 9 bases separating them. The germline CDR1 and CDR2 sequences are SEHNR and FQNEAQ (reference sequence). The CDR3 contains 14 residues. The DNA for the CDR3 is TGTGCCAGCAGCTCAACAGGTCACCAAGAGACCCAGTACTTC. This codes for CASSSTGHQETQYF.

This clonotype was seen more than once but under ten times. V is TRBV29-1 and J is TRBJ2-1; D possibly uses TRBD1 or TRBD2 (6 bases each). V lost 7 bases and J 0 bases, leaving 13 bases between the germline ends. The V gene's germline CDR1 is SQVTM and CDR2 ANQGSEA. The CDR3 runs to 14 residues. This chain's CDR3 is CSAEGGHSYNEQFF. DNA of the CDR3: TGCAGCGCCGAGGGGGGACACTCCTACAATGAGCAGTTCTTC.

This clonotype has just a few counts. V usage is TRBV5-1 and J usage is TRBJ2-6; 7 positions agree with TRBD1. The CDR3 loop spans 15 amino acids. In germline, CDR1 is SGHRS, CDR2 YFSETQ. The V gene end was trimmed by 7 bases and the J gene end by 0 bases; junction bases not matched to a gene: 4. The CDR3 bases are TGCGCCAGCGGACAGGTCCTCTCTGGGGCCAACGTCCTGACTTTC. It yields the protein CASGQVLSGANVLTF. The variable domain in full, with the rest retrieved from reference TRBV5-1 and TRBJ2-6, is KAGVTQTPRYLIKTRGQQVTLSCSPISGHRSVSWYQQTPGQGLQFLFEYFSETQRNKGNFPGRFSGRQFSNSRSEMNVSTLELGDSALYLCASGQVLSGANVLTFGAGSRLTVL.

The chain is built from TRBV7-2 and TRBJ2-4; D not resolved. The end of the DNA fits TRBJ2-7 better, so the J call may be wrong. Germline CDR1 is SGHTA and CDR2 is FQGNSA. This CDR3 is 13 amino acids long. CDR3 residues: CASSLNMVDEQYF. CDR3 nucleotide sequence: TGTGCCAGCAGCTTAAATATGGTGGACGAGCAGTACTTC.

The rearrangement joins TRBV27 to TRBJ1-1; TRBD1 matches at 7 bases. CDR3 size: 11 residues. From germline, CDR1 is MNHEY and CDR2 SMNVEV (reference sequence). The ends lost 8 bases at V and 7 bases at J; junction bases unmatched: 4. The CDR3 sequence is CASHRGLEAFF. The CDR3 nucleotides read TGTGCCAGCCACAGGGGTCTTGAAGCTTTCTTT.

This chain links TRBV20-1 with TRBJ2-1; TRBD2 matches at 9 bases. This CDR3 region has 15 residues. CDR1 DFQATT and CDR2 SNEGSKA come from the germline V gene (reference sequence). The ends lost 3 bases at V and 4 bases at J; junction bases unmatched: 7. CDR3 sequence (DNA): TGCAGTGCTAGTGCGCTAGCGGGGACTTACAATGAGCAGTTCTTC. Protein sequence: CSASALAGTYNEQFF.

This rearrangement joins TRBV3-1 to TRBJ2-5, with D perhaps given as TRBD1 or TRBD2 (5 bases each). Gene TRBJ2-7 matches the end of the DNA better, so the J call may be wrong. CDR3 length equals 16 residues. The germline V gene has CDR1 LGHDT and CDR2 YNNKEL (reference sequence). The CDR3 protein is CASSTSGTSLGHEQYF. The CDR3 region has the DNA TGTGCCAGCAGCACCTCCGGGACCTCCTTGGGGCACGAGCAGTACTTC.

The chain couples TRBV6-5 to TRBJ1-5; D gene unclear. This CDR3 has 14 residues. Germline CDR1 is MNHEY and CDR2 is SVGAGI. The V gene lost 6 bases and the J gene lost 4 bases, with 13 bases spanning the gap. This chain's CDR3 is CASSPGPRNQPQHF. The CDR3 DNA reads as TGTGCCAGCAGCCCAGGACCTCGTAATCAGCCCCAGCATTTT.

The table lists this clonotype with a count of one. The J gene is TRBJ1-5, the V gene TRBV18; maybe TRBD1 (6 bases). Germline CDR1 is KGHSH and CDR2 is LQKENI. The CDR3 is 16 residues long. V was pared by 2 bases and J by 6 bases, with 17 bases between. The CDR3 sequence: CASSPMGVQGRQPQHF. The CDR3 bases are TGTGCCAGCTCACCAATGGGAGTCCAGGGGCGTCAGCCCCAGCATTTT.

This clonotype occurred a few times. This sequence joins TRBV12-3 or TRBV12-4 and TRBJ2-5; a possible D gene is TRBD2 (6 bases). This CDR3 comprises 15 residues. V lost 1 base, J lost 5 bases, and 14 bases lay in between. CDR3 amino acids: CASSLGAREWETQYF. The CDR3 region has the DNA TGTGCCAGCAGTTTAGGTGCTCGGGAGTGGGAGACCCAGTACTTC.

The gene calls are TRBV2 and TRBJ2-7; 10 nucleotides match TRBD1. The CDR3 contains 16 residues. With 7 bases clipped from V and 1 base from J, the junction kept 10 bases outside the gene matches. Germline CDR1 reads SNHLY; CDR2 reads FYNNEI. CDR3 sequence (DNA): TGTGCCAGCATTGTCACCGACAGGGGGCAATCCTACGAGCAGTACTTC. This gives the protein CASIVTDRGQSYEQYF.

V usage is TRBV6-6 and J usage is TRBJ1-4; 9 nucleotides line up with TRBD1. CDR3 length: 16 amino acids. Per germline, CDR1 MNHNY and CDR2 SVGAGI (reference sequence). J gave up 7 bases and V 0 bases, and 6 bases lay outside the gene matches. CDR3 protein: CASSYSTGGLGEKLFF. The CDR3, as DNA: TGTGCCAGCAGTTACTCCACAGGGGGCTTGGGTGAAAAACTGTTTTTT.